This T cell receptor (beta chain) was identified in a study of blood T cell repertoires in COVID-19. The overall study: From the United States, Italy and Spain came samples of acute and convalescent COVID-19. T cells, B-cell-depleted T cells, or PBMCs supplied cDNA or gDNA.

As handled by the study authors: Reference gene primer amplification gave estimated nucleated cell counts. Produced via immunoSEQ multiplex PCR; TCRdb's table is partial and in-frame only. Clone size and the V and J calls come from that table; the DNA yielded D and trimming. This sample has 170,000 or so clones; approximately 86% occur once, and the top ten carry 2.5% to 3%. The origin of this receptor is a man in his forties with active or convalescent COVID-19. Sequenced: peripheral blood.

The chain's CDR3 is CASSLRLAMGTDTQYF. The CDR3 coding sequence is TGCGCCAGCAGCCTAAGACTAGCGATGGGCACAGATACGCAGTATTTT. This rearrangement joins TRBV4-1 to TRBJ2-3, with 8 bases fitting TRBD2. The CDR3 covers 16 residues. Unmatched junction bases numbered 7, after V lost 4 bases and J lost 1 base. In germline, CDR1 is MGHRA, CDR2 YSYEKL.